Described below is a single TCR beta chain sequence and its context. In this sample, this clonotype turned up a few times. Its cognate antigen has yet to be identified. Per-base qualities were not stored, and no clone one base away is much larger. The V end gives up 4 bases and the J end 4 bases, leaving 7 bases in the junction not matched to a gene. CDR1 SQVTM and CDR2 ANQGSEA were looked up in the germline V gene. Measured from the cysteine to the phenylalanine, the CDR3 is 15 residues long. The DNA shown is the 45-base CDR3, in frame from base 1. The data originate from a study of T cells in Graves' hyperthyroidism and ophthalmopathy (dated by TCRdb to between 2018 and 2021). About the study as a whole: To identify distinguishing TCR V-J signatures, a discovery cohort of around 100 patients was used, comprising fewer than 45 with Graves' ophthalmopathy and 57 with stable Graves' hyperthyroidism. The approximately 100 discovery patients were divided at random into training and test sets in a 7:3 ratio. The paper describes TCR Vbeta CDR3 sequencing of 135 peripheral blood samples, made up of 43 ophthalmopathy patients, around 73 hyperthyroidism patients and approximately 17 progressor patients. In addition, the study compared T-cell repertoires in thyroid tissue and in blood from roughly six Graves' hyperthyroidism patients. After sampling, hyperthyroidism patients received methimazole starting at 30 mg daily, and ophthalmopathy patients received high-dose intravenous methylprednisolone. An independent validation cohort of 18 to 20 hyperthyroidism patients and about 16 patients who later progressed to ophthalmopathy tested prospective prediction of ophthalmopathy. Broader findings and caveats from the paper: Most expanded thyroid clonotypes (frequency above 0.001) were also detected in blood, a finding suggesting that blood repertoires may reflect thyroid immune responses. Sample size was not statistically predetermined, and investigators were not blinded to group allocation. In cross-validation, a model built on a 13 V-J signature told ophthalmopathy apart from stable hyperthyroidism with approximately 91% sensitivity and about 81% specificity, and in testing the same model reached 80%/75%. In validation, progression to ophthalmopathy was predicted by the model with 65% to 71% sensitivity and under 85% specificity, a median of approximately 6.5 months before onset.

Stable Graves' hyperthyroidism was defined as no progression to ophthalmopathy during 18 months of follow-up. The hyperthyroidism patients were between 18 and 65 years old and newly diagnosed, with a disease duration of less than 2 months. Any patient with an uncontrolled infection, another autoimmune disease, pregnancy or lactation was excluded. Diagnoses relied on clinical symptoms, serum thyroxine and TRAb, thyroid ultrasound and orbital computed tomography. Total RNA was extracted with Trizol reagent, and quality was checked on an Agilent 2100 Bioanalyzer. Amplification of TCR beta CDR3 regions was carried out from RNA transcripts. For the first round of RT-PCR on the TCR CDR3, the HTBI primer set was used together with the Qiagen OneStep RT-PCR kit. A second multiplex PCR round built the libraries, followed by size selection and purification. Sequencing of the libraries was done on an Illumina HiSeq2000 using paired-end 100 bp reads. The original pipeline was this. SOAPnuke was used to process the raw data, removing reads that contained adapters or uncalled bases, had a mean Phred below 15, or lacked an exact match to the constant primer or identifier. High-quality paired reads were merged with COPE v1.2.5, and unique nucleotide sequences were defined as clonotypes. MiTCR v1.1 was used to align the clonotypes against IMGT TRBV, TRBD and TRBJ reference segments. The analysis included only V-J combinations with a frequency above 0.0001, which together covered 99% to 99.2% of the repertoires. A TCS score was defined as the ratio of F50 (clonal expansion) to E x V (chaos), with BLOSUM62-based TCRdist applied between CDR3 peptides within each V-J. Welch's t-statistics and random forest reduced around 510 V-J features to some 14, which were used in a naive Bayes classifier (R e1071). Starting from the raw public reads, TCRdb applied fastp trimming at Q25, assembled clones with MiXCR and retained in-frame beta chains. Here each entry gathers all rows of one CDR3 protein and keeps the most common genes and DNA. These V and J calls originate from TCRdb's pipeline instead of the authors' own analysis. Across this sample there are under 700,000 distinct CDR3 sequences, with 46% seen only once. The leading ten clones occupy roughly 8.2% of the sample.

Sample: peripheral blood or thyroid tissue (not recorded which). The receptor was derived from a woman aged 18-30 years with Graves' hyperthyroidism. Donor details come from another sample of the same person, matched by shared clones. The rearranged segments are TRBV29-1 and TRBJ2-7; 13 of the junction bases match TRBD2. Here the CDR3 is given as CSVVGLAGRLYEQYF. The sequence in DNA is TGCAGCGTTGTGGGACTAGCGGGAAGATTGTACGAGCAGTACTTC.